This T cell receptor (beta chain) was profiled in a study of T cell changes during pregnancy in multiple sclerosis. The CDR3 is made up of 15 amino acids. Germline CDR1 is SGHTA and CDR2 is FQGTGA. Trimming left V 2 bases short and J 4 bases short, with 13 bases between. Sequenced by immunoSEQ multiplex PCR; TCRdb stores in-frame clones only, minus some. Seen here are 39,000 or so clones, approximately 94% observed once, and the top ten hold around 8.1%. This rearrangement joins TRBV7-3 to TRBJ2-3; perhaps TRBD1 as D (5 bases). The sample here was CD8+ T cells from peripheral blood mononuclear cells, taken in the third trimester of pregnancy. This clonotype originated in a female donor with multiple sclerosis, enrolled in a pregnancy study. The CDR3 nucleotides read TGTGCCAGCAGCTTAGGTCAGGGCGGTTCAGATACGCAGTATTTT. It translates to CASSLGQGGSDTQYF.